This T cell receptor (beta chain) emerged from a study of cytomegalovirus exposure and HLA in healthy donors. The CDR3 has 16 amino acids. Primers: 60 Vbeta forward and 13 Jbeta reverse. The method was immunoSEQ multiplex PCR; TCRdb's version includes in-frame clones alone and lacks a portion of them. The table includes approximately 120,000 clones, around 70% detected once. The chain carries TRBV21-1 and TRBJ1-3. TRBV21-1 is recorded as a pseudogene. This TCR derives from a man under 40 in good health and CMV-seronegative. The sequenced sample was PBMCs. CDR3 in DNA: TGTGCCAGCAGCAAAGCGGGGGGTCTCTCTGGAAACACCATATATTTT. The encoded protein is CASSKAGGLSGNTIYF.